A single sample gave rise to the 30 T cell receptor beta chains below, sequenced in a study of shared clonotypes between healthy human individuals (dated by TCRdb to the early 2020s). Library prep was done by the immunoSEQ multiplex PCR assay. As stored in TCRdb, this immuneACCESS dataset retains in-frame rearrangements with V and J assigned. A fraction of the clones does not appear; measured against another copy, unresolved V genes explain less than half of the discrepancy, and the remainder lacks a known reason. The sample table shows roughly 2.2 million clones, and 85% to 95% are seen once. The ten largest clones add up to about 0.41% of the sample. The sample was naive CD4+ T cells from PBMCs. Per the publication, the cell subset or site label means: CD45RA+ positively selected. The receptors shown here come from a young man in good health. Some clones in this sample may be carry-over from other donors' samples.

The chain recombines TRBV19 with TRBJ2-7; TRBD2 aligns across 7 bases. This CDR3 spans 15 amino acids. Unmatched junction bases numbered 8, after V lost 4 bases and J lost 2 bases. Germline V CDR1 and CDR2: LNHDA, SQIVND (reference sequence). The CDR3, as DNA: TGTGCCAGTAGTACCCGGGCGGGGGTTCCCTACGAGCAGTACTTC. Translated: CASSTRAGVPYEQYF.

J is TRBJ2-1 and V is TRBV18, with TRBD2 matching over 9 bases. The germline V gene has CDR1 KGHSH and CDR2 LQKENI. V dropped 1 base and J dropped 7; count of bases not matched to a gene: 8. There are 16 residues in the CDR3. The chain's CDR3 is CASSPLIAGVLNEQFF. CDR3 nucleotide sequence: TGTGCCAGCTCACCACTGATAGCGGGAGTCCTTAATGAGCAGTTCTTC.

About this clone: In the same sample, other DNA sequences code for this CDR3. The V call is TRBV27, the J call TRBJ1-2, with D possibly TRBD1 on 5 matching bases. The CDR3 loop spans 14 amino acids. Germline CDR1 and CDR2: MNHEY and SMNVEV (reference sequence). Trimming took 5 bases from V and 4 from J, leaving 14 bases between them. The CDR3 spells CASSPRGAGYGYTF. The CDR3 coding sequence is TGTGCCAGCAGTCCCCGAGGGGCCGGCTATGGCTACACCTTC.

CDR3 region: CASRYDRASYNEQFF. The CDR3 DNA is TGTGCCAGCAGATACGACAGGGCTTCCTACAATGAGCAGTTCTTC. The V call is TRBV6-5, the J call TRBJ2-1; the match to TRBD1 covers 7 bases. CDR3 length equals 15 residues. The junction had 6 bases not matched to a gene; V was cut back by 6 bases and J by 1 base. CDR1 MNHEY and CDR2 SVGAGI come from the germline V gene.

The genes are TRBV6-6 and TRBJ1-1; possibly TRBD1 for D (6 bases). Germline lookup yields CDR1 MNHNY and CDR2 SVGAGI (reference sequence). This CDR3 is built from 13 residues. The germline V and J ends were trimmed by 6 bases and 1 base, with 9 bases remaining between them. CDR3 loop: CASSDRRNTEAFF. The CDR3 bases are TGTGCCAGCAGCGACAGGAGGAACACTGAAGCTTTCTTT.

The chain couples TRBV28 to TRBJ1-2; D not resolved. Germline CDR1 and CDR2: MDHEN and SYDVKM. The CDR3 length is 12 residues. Trimming left V 5 bases short and J 6 bases short, with 10 bases between. For the CDR3, the DNA is TGTGCCAGCAGTCCGAAACCCCATGGCTACACCTTC. Encoded protein: CASSPKPHGYTF.

The genes are TRBV10-2 and TRBJ1-5; weak D call: TRBD1 (5 bases). Germline V lookup: CDR1 WSHSY, CDR2 SAAADI. The length of the CDR3 is 16 residues. The ends were cut back, 2 bases at V and 0 bases at J, with 11 bases in the middle. This CDR3 is CASSERAGNSNQPQHF. The CDR3 DNA reads as TGCGCCAGCAGTGAGAGGGCAGGGAATAGCAATCAGCCCCAGCATTTT.

This chain connects TRBV6-5 to TRBJ1-2, with D possibly being TRBD1 (5 bases). The germline CDR1 and CDR2 sequences are MNHEY and SVGAGI. V was trimmed by 10 bases and J by 6 bases, leaving 18 bases between them. This CDR3 is built from 13 residues. The CDR3 region has the DNA TGTGCCACGCGCCTCGGGACTCGCCATGGCTACACCTTC. It is translated as CATRLGTRHGYTF.

J is TRBJ2-1 and V is TRBV9; no definite D call. The CDR3 covers 15 residues. CDR1 is SGDLS, CDR2 YYNGEE, per germline. The ends were cut back, 0 bases at V and 5 bases at J, with 12 bases in the middle. The CDR3 loop is CASSVGAGTHNEQFF. The CDR3 bases are TGTGCCAGCAGCGTAGGGGCTGGAACCCACAATGAGCAGTTCTTC.

This clone has just a few counts. The V and J genes are TRBV19 and TRBJ2-1; 10 nucleotides line up with TRBD2. This CDR3 has 15 amino acids. Germline CDR1 is LNHDA and CDR2 is SQIVND (reference sequence). V was clipped by 5 bases and J by 9 bases; unmatched bases: 10. The CDR3 here is CASSLRLAGAGEQFF. Written as DNA, the CDR3 is TGTGCCAGTAGTCTCCGGCTAGCGGGAGCAGGTGAGCAGTTCTTC.

The chain joins TRBV18 to TRBJ2-7; D gene ambiguous. Germline V lookup: CDR1 KGHSH, CDR2 LQKENI. V was shortened by 3 bases and J by 5 bases, with 14 bases between the two germline ends. The CDR3 is 14 amino acids. This CDR3 is CASSPTDPGHEQYF. The CDR3 DNA follows: TGTGCCAGCTCACCGACGGACCCGGGTCACGAGCAGTACTTC.

This chain joins TRBV5-1 and TRBJ2-7; maybe TRBD2 (6 bases). Germline CDR1 SGHRS, CDR2 YFSETQ. The V end lost 4 bases, the J end lost 0 bases, and 17 bases lay between the germline ends. The CDR3 length is 16 residues. The CDR3 DNA sequence: TGCGCCAGCAGCCGGGTAGCGGACCCTACCTCCTACGAGCAGTACTTC. Translation gives CASSRVADPTSYEQYF. Complete variable domain (other parts from reference TRBV5-1 and TRBJ2-7): KAGVTQTPRYLIKTRGQQVTLSCSPISGHRSVSWYQQTPGQGLQFLFEYFSETQRNKGNFPGRFSGRQFSNSRSEMNVSTLELGDSALYLCASSRVADPTSYEQYFGPGTRLTVT.

This clone was picked up one time. The chain recombines TRBV28 with TRBJ2-7; 9 positions match TRBD1. The length of the CDR3 is 14 residues. V lost 8 bases, J lost 2 bases, and 7 bases stayed unmatched. Germline CDR1 MDHEN, CDR2 SYDVKM. CDR3 amino acids: CASVSRDRAYEQYF. The DNA of the CDR3 is TGTGCCAGCGTTAGCCGGGACAGGGCCTACGAGCAGTACTTC.

The CDR3 DNA reads TGTGCCAGCAGACTAGGGGACCTCCAGTTCTTC. Protein product: CASRLGDLQFF. The V gene is TRBV2, the J gene TRBJ2-1; perhaps D is TRBD1 or TRBD2 (5 bases each). Germline-derived CDR1 and CDR2 are SNHLY and FYNNEI. V gave up 6 bases and J gave up 13 bases, with 13 bases separating them. This CDR3 comprises 11 residues. The whole variable domain, filled in from reference TRBV2 and TRBJ2-1, reads EPEVTQTPSHQVTQMGQEVILRCVPISNHLYFYWYRQILGQKVEFLVSFYNNEISEKSEIFDDQFSVERPDGSNFTLKIRSTKLEDSAMYFCASRLGDLQFFGPGTRLTVL.

About this clone: Other DNA variants within this sample encode the same CDR3. The CDR3 DNA follows: TGTGCCAGCAGCTTAGTACAAGGCACTGAAGCTTTCTTT. Its translation: CASSLVQGTEAFF. This rearrangement joins TRBV7-6 to TRBJ1-1, with D unclear. The CDR3 covers 13 residues. The germline V gene encodes CDR1 SGHVS and CDR2 FNYEAQ. V lost 1 base and J 4 bases, leaving 7 bases between the germline ends.

This rearrangement joins TRBV6-5 to TRBJ2-7; unclear D gene. Germline CDR1 MNHEY, CDR2 SVGAGI. Trimming pared 4 bases from V and 3 bases from J, leaving 10 bases between. The CDR3 spans 13 residues. The CDR3 DNA follows: TGTGCCAGCAGTTCACAGACCAGCTACGAGCAGTACTTC. Amino acid sequence: CASSSQTSYEQYF.

This rearrangement joins TRBV6-6 to TRBJ2-7; 8 bases are a match to TRBD2. Per germline, CDR1 MNHNY and CDR2 SVGAGI (reference sequence). The CDR3 covers 14 residues. V lost 0 bases, J lost 6 bases, and 4 bases stayed unmatched. The CDR3 nucleotides read TGTGCCAGCAGTTACTCGTCGACTAGCGCCGAGCAGTACTTC. Residues: CASSYSSTSAEQYF.

This clone was recorded a few times. V is TRBV7-2 and J is TRBJ2-7, with D perhaps TRBD2 (6 bases). From germline, CDR1 is SGHTA and CDR2 FQGNSA. V lost 3 bases and J lost 2, with 14 bases in between. CDR3 length: 15 residues. The CDR3 bases are TGTGCCAGCAGCTTCGTCGTAGGAGGGACCTACGAGCAGTACTTC. Amino acids: CASSFVVGGTYEQYF.

For this clone: The same CDR3 is also encoded by other DNA sequences in this sample. The J gene is TRBJ1-2, the V gene TRBV6-5, with D maybe TRBD1 (5 bases). This CDR3 is 14 amino acids long. Germline CDR1 and CDR2: MNHEY and SVGAGI. The V gene lost 0 bases and the J gene lost 2 bases, with 7 bases spanning the gap. The CDR3 reads CASSYSRGNYGYTF. DNA of the CDR3: TGTGCCAGCAGTTACTCAAGGGGCAACTATGGCTACACCTTC.

The rearrangement uses TRBV9 and TRBJ2-2; 7 bases map to TRBD1. The V and J ends lost 8 bases and 4 bases, in that order; junction bases with no gene match: 8. The length of the CDR3 is 14 residues. CDR1 is SGDLS and CDR2 is YYNGEE in the germline V gene. The CDR3 DNA sequence: TGTGCCAGTAGAGGGGACAGCTCCACCGGGGAGCTGTTTTTT. As protein: CASRGDSSTGELFF. The entire variable domain, with the rest obtained from reference TRBV9 and TRBJ2-2, is as follows: DSGVTQTPKHLITATGQRVTLRCSPRSGDLSVYWYQQSLDQGLQFLIQYYNGEERAKGNILERFSAQQFPDLHSELNLSSLELGDSALYFCASRGDSSTGELFFGEGSRLTVL.

The chain carries TRBV5-6 and TRBJ2-1, with 10 bases fitting TRBD2. In germline, CDR1 is SGHDT, CDR2 YYEEEE. Trimming cost V 4 bases and J 6 bases; bases outside gene matches: 7. There are 15 residues in the CDR3. DNA for the CDR3: TGTGCCAGCAGCATGCTAGCGGGAGTAAGCAATGAGCAGTTCTTC. This gives the protein CASSMLAGVSNEQFF.

The CDR3 region is CASSSTGAGGELFF. As DNA, the CDR3 is TGTGCCAGCAGTTCCACGGGAGCGGGCGGGGAGCTGTTTTTT. The chain uses TRBV5-4 and TRBJ2-2; D might be TRBD2 (6 bases). Trimming shortened V by 5 bases and J by 7 bases, and 15 bases separated the two germline ends. This CDR3 comprises 14 residues. Per the germline V gene, CDR1 is SGHNT and CDR2 is YYREEE (reference sequence).

The chain combines TRBV6-1 with TRBJ2-5; a weak D match, TRBD2 (6 bases). Germline V gene lookup returns CDR1 MNHNS and CDR2 SASEGT. V was cut by 8 bases and J by 4 bases, with 14 bases left in between. The CDR3 is made up of 13 amino acids. The CDR3: CASPRRRGETQYF. The CDR3 DNA reads as TGTGCCAGCCCCCGGAGGAGGGGAGAGACCCAGTACTTC.

J is TRBJ1-5 and V is TRBV19; 11 bases map to TRBD1. CDR3 length: 14 amino acids. The junction had 6 bases not matched to a gene; V was cut back by 8 bases and J by 6 bases. CDR1 is LNHDA, CDR2 SQIVND, per germline (reference sequence). CDR3 coding DNA: TGTGCCAGTCGGGGACAGGGGGTTCGTCAGCCCCAGCATTTT. Its translation is CASRGQGVRQPQHF.

As DNA, the CDR3 is TGTGCCAGCAGCAAAAACCTCCAGAGCGGGAGGGCCTACGAGCAGTACTTC. This gives the protein CASSKNLQSGRAYEQYF. The genes are TRBV7-8 and TRBJ2-7; 10 bases are shared with TRBD2. CDR1 SGHVS and CDR2 FQNEAQ come from the germline V gene. V shed 5 bases, J shed 2 bases, and the junction held 12 bases outside the gene matches. The CDR3 has 17 amino acids.

The rearrangement links TRBV5-1 to TRBJ1-4; possibly TRBD1 for D (5 bases). Per the germline V gene, CDR1 is SGHRS and CDR2 is YFSETQ. V was clipped by 1 base and J by 11 bases, with 18 bases between them. The CDR3 has 15 residues. CDR3 amino acids: CASSLSLQGITKLFF. The CDR3 nucleotides are TGCGCCAGCAGCTTGAGTCTCCAGGGTATTACTAAACTGTTTTTT. The full variable domain, its missing parts supplied by reference TRBV5-1 and TRBJ1-4, is KAGVTQTPRYLIKTRGQQVTLSCSPISGHRSVSWYQQTPGQGLQFLFEYFSETQRNKGNFPGRFSGRQFSNSRSEMNVSTLELGDSALYLCASSLSLQGITKLFFGSGTQLSVL.

The chain is built from TRBV6-5 and TRBJ2-7; TRBD2 aligns across 8 bases. Unmatched junction bases numbered 5, after V lost 6 bases and J lost 7 bases. Germline lookup yields CDR1 MNHEY and CDR2 SVGAGI. This CDR3 contains 12 residues. This CDR3 reads CASSREGREQYF. The CDR3 DNA is TGTGCCAGCAGCCGGGAGGGACGTGAGCAGTACTTC.

The rearrangement links TRBV11-1 to TRBJ2-1, with 7 positions matching TRBD2. Per germline, CDR1 SGHAT and CDR2 FQDESV (reference sequence). V shed 5 bases and J 6 bases; nucleotides not matched to a gene: 10. This CDR3 is built from 15 residues. Here the CDR3 reads CASSTGLERVNEQFF. In DNA form, the CDR3 reads TGTGCCAGCAGCACAGGACTAGAGAGGGTCAATGAGCAGTTCTTC.

About this clone itself: Other DNA sequences from this sample encode an identical CDR3 as well. The chain has TRBV19 and TRBJ2-1; D is uncertain. Germline loops: CDR1 LNHDA, CDR2 SQIVND (reference sequence). The CDR3 contains 14 residues. Between the trimmed V and J ends, which lost 2 bases and 0 bases, there was a span of 5 bases. CDR3 in DNA: TGTGCCAGTAGTATAATAAGCTCCTACAATGAGCAGTTCTTC. It is translated as CASSIISSYNEQFF. Complete variable domain (other parts from reference TRBV19 and TRBJ2-1): DGGITQSPKYLFRKEGQNVTLSCEQNLNHDAMYWYRQDPGQGLRLIYYSQIVNDFQKGDIAEGYSVSREKKESFPLTVTSAQKNPTAFYLCASSIISSYNEQFFGPGTRLTVL.

The chain combines TRBV4-3 with TRBJ2-7, with D tentatively TRBD2 (5 bases). This CDR3 has 13 amino acids. The germline V gene has CDR1 LGHNA and CDR2 YSLEER. The CDR3 spells CAGRPRVHHEQYF. CDR3 DNA sequence: TGCGCTGGCCGCCCGAGGGTGCACCACGAGCAGTACTTC.